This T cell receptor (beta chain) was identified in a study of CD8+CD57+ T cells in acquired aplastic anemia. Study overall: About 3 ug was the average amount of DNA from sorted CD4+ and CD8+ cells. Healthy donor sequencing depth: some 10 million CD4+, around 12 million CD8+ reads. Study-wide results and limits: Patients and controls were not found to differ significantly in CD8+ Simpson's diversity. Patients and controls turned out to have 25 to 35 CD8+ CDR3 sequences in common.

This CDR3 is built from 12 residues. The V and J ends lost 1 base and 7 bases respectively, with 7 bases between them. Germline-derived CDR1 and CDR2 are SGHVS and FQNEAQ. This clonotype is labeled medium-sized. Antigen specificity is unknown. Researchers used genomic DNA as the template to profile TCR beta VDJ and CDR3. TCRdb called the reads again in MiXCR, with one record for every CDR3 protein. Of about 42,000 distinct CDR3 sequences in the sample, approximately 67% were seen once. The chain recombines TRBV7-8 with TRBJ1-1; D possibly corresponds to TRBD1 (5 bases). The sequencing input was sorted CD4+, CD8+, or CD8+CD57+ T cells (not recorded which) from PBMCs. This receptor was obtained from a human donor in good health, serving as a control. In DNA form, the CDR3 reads TGTGCCAGCAGCTTAGGACAGCTTGAAGCTTTCTTT. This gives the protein CASSLGQLEAFF.